This TCR beta chain was found in a study of T-cell memory formation after mild COVID-19. TCRdb analysed the 5' RACE reads with MiXCR anew, one entry per CDR3 protein. The data show a few hundred thousand distinct CDR3 sequences, with 20% to 25% seen just once and around 20% held by the top ten. The germline CDR1 and CDR2 sequences are LGHNA and YNFKEQ. The CDR3 is 16 residues long. V was cut by 5 bases and J by 0 bases, with 17 bases left in between. The receptor was derived from a man between 18 and 29 years old who had mild COVID-19 (a few samples of this study predate the infection). Cell type and time point are not known. V and J are TRBV4-2 and TRBJ2-7; D is possibly TRBD1 or TRBD2 (5 bases each). The sample taken for sequencing was PBMCs or a T cell subset sorted from them (not recorded which). The CDR3 DNA reads TGTGCCAGCAGCTACAAATATTTGGGGGACTCCTACGAGCAGTACTTC. Protein: CASSYKYLGDSYEQYF.